This TCR beta chain comes out of a study of T-cell reconstitution after alpha-beta-depleted transplantation in children. Preparation of the TCRbeta library was carried out with unique molecular identifiers. TCRdb redid the calling of the PCR reads with MiXCR, one entry per CDR3 protein. The sample has some 530,000 distinct CDR3 sequences; approximately 12% are singletons. The germline V gene has CDR1 SEHNR and CDR2 FQNEAQ (reference sequence). The CDR3 has 15 residues. Trimming stripped 1 base from V and 9 bases from J, with 16 bases between. This clonotype came up many times. The chain combines TRBV7-9 with TRBJ2-1, with D tentatively TRBD2 (6 bases). This sample comprised PBMCs from the stem cell graft donor, obtained from the stem cell graft. This sequence originates from a human donor who donated a stem cell graft to a child with combined immunodeficiency. DNA for the CDR3: TGTGCCAGCAGCTTAGACGGGAGTCATCCCGGTGAGCAGTTCTTC. Translated: CASSLDGSHPGEQFF. Together with reference TRBV7-9 and TRBJ2-1, the CDR3 gives the full variable domain: DTGVSQNPRHKITKRGQNVTFRCDPISEHNRLYWYRQTLGQGPEFLTYFQNEAQLEKSRLLSDRFSAERPKGSFSTLEIQRTEQGDSAMYLCASSLDGSHPGEQFFGPGTRLTVL.